This TCR beta chain was retrieved from a study of cytomegalovirus exposure and HLA in healthy donors listed by TCRdb under 2017. Study-wide context: In an earlier analysis of fewer than 750 of the donors, roughly 300 Gb of sequence data and roughly 100 million unique TCR beta sequences from approximately 180 million T cells were reported. In the later analysis, no new phenotypic data were used to find candidate immune exposures; instead, reliance was placed on TCR beta sequences and their occurrence across donors. To predict cytomegalovirus infection status, the study combined high-throughput TCR immunosequencing, statistical association of individual TCRs with disease status, and machine learning. In addition to the first cohort of approximately 650 subjects, a separate validation cohort of over 90 different subjects was used. In a later analysis, previously published TCR beta repertoires from 670 or so donors were re-analyzed and high-resolution HLA genotyping was added so that TCR occurrence patterns could be studied. About 330 gigabases of sequencing data and 91 million or so unique TCR sequences made up an early release that covered several hundred HLA-typed donors. The aim of the study was to test whether cataloging public T cell receptors could identify signatures of past pathogen exposure. Donor age, sex, ethnicity and CMV serostatus were compiled together with the repertoire data. Of the 300 to 500 genotyped donors, less than 90% were placed in the genetic ancestry cluster associated with self-reported Caucasian donors. HLA typing included class I and class II loci at four-digit resolution. Genome-wide SNP genotypes for about 55% of the roughly 670 donors were used in a later genetic analysis, which treated that subset as a discovery cohort. On average, roughly 240,000 unique TCR beta nucleotide sequences were sequenced per donor among a few hundred genotyped donors of the cohort, with roughly 18% of those sequences being non-productive. Four or five DR-DQ haplotypes were handled as single units for association and clustering because linkage in the cohort was strong. Using immunosequencing, the study profiled T cell repertoires from 666 subjects and related those repertoires to cytomegalovirus serostatus. To decide whether each TCR beta V gene segment behaved as functional or pseudogenic, an earlier analysis of approximately 620 of the donors relied on high-throughput TCR beta sequencing. All discovery cohort repertoires had been generated using a single sequencing platform. The number of typed donors differed by locus: about 620-640 for A, B, C, DRB1 and DQB1; 500 to 550 for DQA1; approximately 600 for DPA1; and approximately 450 for DPB1. The paper as a whole reports these results and caveats: An earlier analysis of approximately 590 of the donors showed that most TCR beta V segments appeared in productive rearrangements either about 90% or about 30% of the time, which broadly matched IMGT annotations. A later genetic analysis associated a missense DCLRE1C variant with V-gene and J-gene trimming of TCR beta chains, and an independent cohort replicated the association. In a later analysis, TCR association rates were found to vary across HLA loci, with the most associated TCRs seen for DRB1 alleles and the fewest for HLA-C alleles. Three of the identified cytomegalovirus-associated TCR beta chains were confirmed in vitro to be specific for cytomegalovirus antigens. Roughly uniform sequencing depth across donors was assumed in presence/absence analyses, although this assumption may not hold. Most CMV-associated TCR beta chains appeared to be HLA-restricted in a later analysis, and the HLA associations seemed to be driven largely by CMV exposure. The earlier analysis of approximately 540 of the donors excluded roughly 16 rarely observed V segments, including chromosome 9 orphons, because counts were too low. Across donors, most TCR sequences were observed very rarely, whereas some public TCRs were present in many individuals. Compared with equally common non-associated chains, HLA-associated TCR beta chains in a later analysis were more clonally expanded and had lower generation probabilities. Only TCR beta chains were sequenced in this cohort, and the absence of alpha or paired-chain data limited detectable features. The authors suggested that the approach could potentially be generalized to other disease states and immunological phenotypes. Several of the top co-occurrence clusters appeared to be linked to parvovirus B19, influenza, CMV and Epstein-Barr virus, according to a later analysis. In a later analysis, around 15,000 TCR beta sequences were associated with specific HLA alleles at a false discovery rate of 0.05. Linkage disequilibrium might explain the correlated functional status among segregating V segments, but an unknown experimental factor could not be ruled out. A total of 150 to 200 TCR beta chains were listed by the study as associated with cytomegalovirus. The only immune exposure information available for the cohort was CMV serostatus. Strong co-occurrence of HLA alleles, especially DR and DQ, made assigning TCR associations to individual alleles difficult. A group of highly shared sequence variants was considered likely to be a technical artifact of the sequencing pipeline. Compared with the approximately 670-donor mean, donors in an Asian-associated ancestry cluster had fewer N-insertions in productive TCRs, according to a later genetic analysis. A further reported finding was that TCR beta sequences accurately predicted the HLA-A and HLA-B alleles for most subjects in the first cohort. Because HLA typing was unavailable for some donors at each locus, only the typed subset was used in association tests. The 87-base-pair reads could not distinguish some IMGT-functional V segments, including TRBV6-2 and TRBV6-3, so those segments were excluded. The classifier was reported to diagnose cytomegalovirus status with high specificity and sensitivity in both the original cohort and the validation cohort.

Library construction relied on the immunoSEQ multiplex PCR assay. For the multiplex PCR, a mixture combining 60 forward primers for TCR Vbeta segments and 13 reverse primers for TCR Jbeta segments was used. The CDR3 region of rearranged TCR beta genes was amplified from genomic DNA by a multiplex PCR assay. Amplified TCR beta libraries were sequenced as 87-base-pair reads on the Illumina HiSeq System. In the source study's methods: A later analysis tallied around 87 million unique TCR beta chains across the 550 to 850 repertoires, and some 10 million of those chains were shared by two or more donors. Raw reads were error-corrected and collapsed into unique sequences by a nearest-neighbor algorithm in which closely related sequences were merged to remove PCR and sequencing errors. CDR3 sequences were aligned to IMGT reference sequences to assign V, D and J gene segments. For a sequence to be retained, a match of at least six nucleotides to both a V gene segment and a J gene segment was required. Rearrangements were called productive when the CDR3 lacked stop codons and stayed in frame with V and J; all others were non-productive. Following IMGT convention, CDR3 was defined as the stretch from the second conserved V-encoded cysteine up to the conserved J-encoded phenylalanine. In an earlier analysis of roughly 580 of the donors, sequences lacking an unambiguous match to a single V gene segment were excluded. An earlier analysis of several hundred of the donors classified V segments as functional when productive rearrangements were above 56.7% and as segregating when the standard deviation between donors was above 5%. A statistical classification framework was built for diagnosing cytomegalovirus status from the catalog of TCR beta chain sequences. A later analysis assigned V and J genes by comparing TCR nucleotide sequences with IMGT/GENE-DB human TR gene sequences. In a later analysis, CDR3 sequences and most-parsimonious VDJ recombination scenarios were assigned using the TCRdist pipeline. In a later analysis, every TCR beta chain was defined by the combination of its CDR3 amino acid sequence and its V-gene family, and reads without a unique V-gene family were dropped. In a later analysis, fewer than 650 highly shared, low-generation-probability nucleotide sequences were removed to address suspected cross-contamination and a sequencing artifact. A later analysis calculated a clonal expansion index for each public chain from normalized within-repertoire ranks of inferred template counts. Generation probabilities in a later analysis came from a VDJ recombination model fitted to out-of-frame rearrangements, and those results were checked against IGoR. In a later analysis, hypergeometric tests were used to score TCR-TCR, TCR-HLA and TCR-CMV co-occurrence, with a repertoire-size bias correction applied to TCR pairs. False discovery rates were estimated in a later analysis by permuting HLA or CMV assignments 20 times. A later analysis grouped co-occurring TCRs with DBSCAN, adding TCRdist sequence similarity when clustering within HLA-allele-positive subsets. Co-occurrence clustering excluded repertoires with fewer than 30,000 or more than 120,000 public chains, plus five with anomalous nucleotide sharing. TCRdb mirrors the immuneACCESS table, restricted to in-frame sequences. Some clones are absent from its copies; in checked studies, under half trace to an unresolved V gene, and the reason for the others is unknown. Clone size and V and J calls were adopted from that table, with D and trimming inferred from the DNA. Recorded for this sample are about 110,000 clones; about 73% of them occurred a single time. 1% to 1.5% of the sample rests with the top ten.

This clone was seen a single time. Its recognized antigen is unknown. Nothing much larger sits one base from this clone, and base qualities are not available. Measured from the cysteine to the phenylalanine, the CDR3 is 13 residues long. Only the CDR3 region is kept as DNA, spanning 39 bases read in frame from base 1. Cut back by 5 bases and 3 bases, the V and J ends lie 11 bases apart. In the germline V gene (reference sequence), CDR1 corresponds to GTSNPN and CDR2 to SVGIG. In total, approximately 690 healthy bone marrow donors made up the cohort. Cohort members were all nominally healthy when sampled, although unrecorded immune exposures were likely present. The donor tested CMV seronegative, placing the donor among the roughly 400 seronegative members of the cohort. Every donor gave a peripheral blood sample, and the peripheral blood mononuclear cells from that sample were used for TCR beta sequencing. Genomic DNA was extracted from the blood cell samples with the Qiagen DNeasy Blood Extraction Kit.

The sequenced material came from PBMCs. The receptor comes from a woman younger than 45 in good health and CMV-seronegative. The sequence links TRBV30 to TRBJ1-5; TRBD1 is a weak D gene call, 5 bases matching. Here the CDR3 is given as CAWGQGDNQPQHF. Read as DNA, the sequence is TGTGCCTGGGGTCAAGGGGACAATCAGCCCCAGCATTTT. When the CDR3 is completed using the reference TRBV30 and TRBJ1-5 genes on either side, the full variable domain is SQTIHQWPATLVQPVGSPLSLECTVEGTSNPNLYWYRQAAGRGLQLLFYSVGIGQISSEVPQNLSASRPQDRQFILSSKKLLLSDSGFYLCAWGQGDNQPQHFGDGTRLSIL.